These T cell receptor beta chains were read from a single sample in a study of vaccination effects on CD4 cells after COVID-19. Their recognized antigens are unknown. Method: immunoSEQ multiplex PCR; TCRdb's copy keeps in-frame clones and lacks some. The sample carries approximately 78,000 clones, roughly four fifths recorded once. Here the sequenced sample was CD4+ T cells from PBMCs cultured with HCoV-229E spike peptides, taken after COVID-19 vaccination. These receptors all come from a human donor who received a COVID-19 vaccine. Both conserved end residues are part of each CDR3. Fields, in order: V gene, J gene, clone size, D gene, CDR3 DNA, CDR3 protein. A D gene is named only where the DNA matches it firmly. Expanded clones are given a class, and other clones once, few, many or no size at all.

TRBV28,TRBJ1-2,NA,TRBD1,TGTGCCAGCACCAGCAGGGGGAGCTATGGCTACACCTTC,CASTSRGSYGYTF
TRBV27,TRBJ2-1,NA,TRBD2,TGTGCCAGCAGTACTAGGACTAGCGGGGGCGGGTGGTTCTTC,CASSTRTSGGGWFF
TRBV5-1,TRBJ2-2,NA,NA,TGCGCCAGCAGCTTGGAAACGAACACCGGGGAGCTGTTTTTT,CASSLETNTGELFF
TRBV6-5,TRBJ1-1,NA,TRBD1,TGTGCCAGCAGTTACTCGACAGGGAGGGACACTGAAGCTTTCTTT,CASSYSTGRDTEAFF
TRBV7-6,TRBJ1-2,NA,NA,TGTGCCAGCAGCCCGCAAGCCCCCGGGGGTGGGTTGACTGGCTACACCTTC,CASSPQAPGGGLTGYTF
TRBV9,TRBJ1-3,NA,NA,TGTGCCAGCAGCGTAGGGGGATTTGATGGAAACACCATATATTTT,CASSVGGFDGNTIYF
TRBV5-4,TRBJ2-5,NA,NA,TGTGCCAGCAGCTTGCAGCATATTGAGACCCAGTACTTC,CASSLQHIETQYF
TRBV7-9,TRBJ2-6,NA,NA,TGTGCCAGCAGCCCGTTTTGGTGGGGGAACGGGGCCAACGTCCTGACTTTC,CASSPFWWGNGANVLTF
TRBV4-3,TRBJ1-3,NA,TRBD1,TGCGCCAGCAGCCAAGAGACAGGGCGCTCTGGAAACACCATATATTTT,CASSQETGRSGNTIYF
TRBV5-1,TRBJ1-1,NA,NA,TGCGCCAGCAGCTTGGTTGTGGCAGGGGCGTCCACTGAAGCTTTCTTT,CASSLVVAGASTEAFF
TRBV27,TRBJ1-6,NA,TRBD1,TGTGCCAGCAGGCTCGGGACAGCCGTAGATTCACCCCTCCACTTT,CASRLGTAVDSPLHF
TRBV24-1,TRBJ1-2,NA,TRBD1,TGTGCCACCAGTGATCAGGACAGGGTGATTGGCTACACCTTC,CATSDQDRVIGYTF
TRBV7-9,TRBJ2-1,NA,NA,TGTGCCACGGCTACCCTGTCGGGGAGCTCCTACAATGAGCAGTTCTTC,CATATLSGSSYNEQFF
TRBV5-1,TRBJ1-1,NA,NA,TGCGCCAGCAGTCGAACAGGGTTCACTGAAGCTTTCTTT,CASSRTGFTEAFF
TRBV7-7,TRBJ2-1,NA,NA,TGTGCCAGCAGCTTAGACGGCTCCTACAATGAGCAGTTCTTC,CASSLDGSYNEQFF
TRBV28,TRBJ1-2,NA,TRBD1,TGTGCCAGCAGTGCCAAGGGACAGGGACCTACTAACTATGGCTACACCTTC,CASSAKGQGPTNYGYTF
TRBV2,TRBJ1-2,NA,NA,TGTGCCAGCAGGGTAGGACGGCGTCCTGGGTATGGCTACACCTTC,CASRVGRRPGYGYTF
TRBV30,TRBJ1-2,NA,NA,TGTGCCTGGAGTGAGAGGGGCCTGGGTGGCTACACCTTC,CAWSERGLGGYTF
TRBV27,TRBJ1-1,few,NA,TGTGCCAGCAGGTTAAAACCCCACGGAATGAACACTGAAGCTTTCTTT,CASRLKPHGMNTEAFF